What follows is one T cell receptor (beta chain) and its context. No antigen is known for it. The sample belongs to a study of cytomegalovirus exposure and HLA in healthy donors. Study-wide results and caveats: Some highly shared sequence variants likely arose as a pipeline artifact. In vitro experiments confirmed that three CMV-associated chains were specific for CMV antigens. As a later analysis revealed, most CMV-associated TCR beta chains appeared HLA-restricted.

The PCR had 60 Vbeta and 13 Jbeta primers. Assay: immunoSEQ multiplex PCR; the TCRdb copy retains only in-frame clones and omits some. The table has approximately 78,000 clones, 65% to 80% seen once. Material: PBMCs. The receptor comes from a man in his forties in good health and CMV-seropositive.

CDR3 loop: CASSRPETAYGYTF. DNA of the CDR3: TGTGCCAGCAGCCGACCTGAGACAGCCTATGGCTACACCTTC. This chain connects TRBV5-6 to TRBJ1-2, with TRBD1 as a possible D gene (5 bases). Trimming removed 4 bases at V and 4 bases at J, with 14 bases between. Germline V gene lookup returns CDR1 SGHDT and CDR2 YYEEEE. This CDR3 region has 14 residues. Full variable domain (outside the CDR3, taken from reference TRBV5-6 and TRBJ1-2): DAGVTQSPTHLIKTRGQQVTLRCSPKSGHDTVSWYQQALGQGPQFIFQYYEEEERQRGNFPDRFSGHQFPNYSSELNVNALLLGDSALYLCASSRPETAYGYTFGSGTRLTVV.